The T cell receptor (beta chain) described here comes from a study of T cell repertoires in cytomegalovirus infection. Study-level background: CMV epitopes, recently identified HLA-C-restricted and well-studied HLA-B-restricted, were used.

This clonotype was observed at least ten times. Antigen: not known. Whole-study findings and limits: Dominating the ex vivo response were TCR beta clonotypes that were CMV-specific and HLA-C-restricted.

MiXCR, applied by TCRdb to the reads, yields one record per CDR3 protein. In the table there are approximately 990,000 distinct CDR3 sequences, approximately 30% of which are singletons. This CDR3 contains 14 residues. Germline V gene lookup returns CDR1 SEHNR and CDR2 FQNEAQ (reference sequence). Trimming left V 5 bases short and J 0 bases short, with 8 bases between. The chain joins TRBV7-9 to TRBJ2-1; D assignment may be TRBD1 or TRBD2 (5 bases each). Sequencing used cultured CD8+ T cells from PBMCs, obtained from culture after CMV antigen stimulation. The sequence was obtained from a human donor in good health (CMV status not recorded). Some clones in this sample may be carry-over from other donors' samples. The CDR3 DNA reads TGTGCCAGCAGCGGGGGTTACTCCTACAATGAGCAGTTCTTC. Its protein is CASSGGYSYNEQFF.